A selection of T cell receptor beta chains follows, all from one sample in a study of cytomegalovirus exposure and HLA in healthy donors. Here immunoSEQ multiplex PCR was the method, and the copy in TCRdb shows in-frame clones only, minus some. The sample has approximately 100,000 clones, approximately 80% seen once. Material for sequencing was PBMCs. All receptors derive from a female donor in good health and CMV-seronegative. Each CDR3 is given with its conserved first and last residue. The order of the fields is D gene, V gene, clone size, J gene, CDR3 protein, CDR3 DNA. A D gene is named only where the DNA matches it firmly. Clone size is stated in some rows and not others, as once, few, many or a class when expanded.

.	TRBV2	.	TRBJ1-4	CASKGATNEKLFF	TGTGCCAGCAAGGGAGCAACTAATGAAAAACTGTTTTTT
.	TRBV5-4	.	TRBJ2-1	CASSFNGELYNEQFF	TGTGCCAGCAGCTTTAACGGGGAGCTCTACAATGAGCAGTTCTTC
.	TRBV19	few	TRBJ2-7	CASSITETYEQYF	TGTGCCAGTAGTATAACAGAGACCTACGAGCAGTACTTC
.	TRBV5-5	.	TRBJ2-1	CASSLEGYGYNEQFF	TGTGCCAGCAGCTTGGAGGGGTACGGGTACAATGAGCAGTTCTTC
.	TRBV5-3	.	TRBJ1-1	CARSLGGPTSGNTEAFF	TGTGCCAGAAGCTTGGGGGGGCCCACGTCCGGGAACACTGAAGCTTTCTTT
TRBD1	TRBV6-1	.	TRBJ1-2	CASSEAHPTGFGYTF	TGTGCCAGCAGTGAAGCGCATCCGACAGGGTTTGGCTACACCTTC
TRBD1	TRBV5-5	.	TRBJ1-1	CASSLFTGVRNTEAFF	TGTGCCAGCAGCCTGTTTACAGGGGTGAGAAACACTGAAGCTTTCTTT
.	TRBV4-1	.	TRBJ1-1	CASSQVGGLGTEAFF	TGCGCCAGCAGCCAAGTCGGGGGGCTGGGCACTGAAGCTTTCTTT
TRBD1	TRBV6-6	.	TRBJ2-7	CASSYPTGTAYEQYF	TGTGCCAGCAGTTACCCTACCGGGACAGCCTACGAGCAGTACTTC
.	TRBV5-1	.	TRBJ2-1	CASSENRDPYNEQFF	TGCGCCAGCAGCGAGAACAGGGACCCCTACAATGAGCAGTTCTTC
TRBD1	TRBV5-4	.	TRBJ1-1	CASSLVPGTGAGAFF	TGTGCCAGCAGCTTAGTACCCGGGACAGGGGCAGGAGCTTTCTTT